Many counts were recorded for the clone carrying this T cell receptor beta chain. This entry comes from a study of prognosis after radiotherapy for stage I lung cancer. Study overall: The study deemed all of its non-small cell lung cancer patients medically inoperable. Of the patients, 6 to 8 had squamous cell carcinoma and fewer than 15 had adenocarcinoma tumors. Across the cohort, concurrent therapy accompanying stereotactic body radiotherapy was administered to no patient. Following radiotherapy, a handful of patients went on to present distant metastases at a median of approximately 7 months, and roughly 15 exhibited no significant progression.

V gave up 5 bases and J gave up 4 bases; unmatched junction bases: 6. This CDR3 has 14 residues. The germline CDR1 and CDR2 sequences are SGHRS and YFSETQ. Researchers used two-round multiplex PCR to amplify TCR beta CDR3 starting from genomic DNA. The first round of PCR was done with primers that matched each TRBV and TRBJ gene. TCRdb passed the multiplex PCR reads through MiXCR, listing each CDR3 protein once. The sample has more than 13,000 distinct CDR3 sequences, approximately 30% seen once. The source of this sequence is a donor aged 50 or older with non-small cell lung cancer. Material: PBMCs, obtained before or after stereotactic body radiation therapy (not recorded which). The chain joins TRBV5-1 to TRBJ2-4, with 7 bases that match TRBD2. CDR3 sequence: CASSYAGEKNIQYF. DNA of the CDR3: TGCGCCAGCAGTTACGCGGGGGAGAAAAACATTCAGTACTTC.